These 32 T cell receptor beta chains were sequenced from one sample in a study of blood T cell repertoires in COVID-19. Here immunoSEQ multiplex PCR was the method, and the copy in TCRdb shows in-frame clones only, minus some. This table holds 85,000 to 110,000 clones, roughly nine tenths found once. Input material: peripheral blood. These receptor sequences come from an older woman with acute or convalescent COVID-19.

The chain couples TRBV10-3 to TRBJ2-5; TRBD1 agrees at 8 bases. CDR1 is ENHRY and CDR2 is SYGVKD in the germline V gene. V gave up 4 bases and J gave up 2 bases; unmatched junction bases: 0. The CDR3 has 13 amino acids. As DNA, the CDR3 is TGTGCCATCAGTGGACAGGGGCAAGAGACCCAGTACTTC. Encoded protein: CAISGQGQETQYF.

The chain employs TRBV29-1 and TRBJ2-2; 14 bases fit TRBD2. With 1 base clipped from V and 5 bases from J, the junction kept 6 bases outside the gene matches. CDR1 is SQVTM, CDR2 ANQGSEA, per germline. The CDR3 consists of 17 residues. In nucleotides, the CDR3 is TGCAGCGTTGAAGGACTAGCGGGAGGGCCGCGGACCGGGGAGCTGTTTTTT. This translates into CSVEGLAGGPRTGELFF.

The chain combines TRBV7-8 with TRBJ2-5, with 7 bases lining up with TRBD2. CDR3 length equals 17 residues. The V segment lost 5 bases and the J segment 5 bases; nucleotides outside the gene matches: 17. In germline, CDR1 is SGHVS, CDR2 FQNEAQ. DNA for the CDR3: TGTGCCAGCAGCCCTGGGGGGGAGGGTCGCGGCTTGGAGACCCAGTACTTC. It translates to CASSPGGEGRGLETQYF.

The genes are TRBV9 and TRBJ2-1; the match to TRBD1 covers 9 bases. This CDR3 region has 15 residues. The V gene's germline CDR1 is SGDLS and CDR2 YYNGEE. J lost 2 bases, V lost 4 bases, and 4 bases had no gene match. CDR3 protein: CASSSGQGTYNEQFF. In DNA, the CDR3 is TGTGCCAGCAGCTCTGGACAGGGGACCTACAATGAGCAGTTCTTC.

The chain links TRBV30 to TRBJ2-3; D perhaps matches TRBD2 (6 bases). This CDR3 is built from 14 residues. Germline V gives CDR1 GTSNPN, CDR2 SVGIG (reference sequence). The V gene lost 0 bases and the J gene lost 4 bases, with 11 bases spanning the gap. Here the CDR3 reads CAWSVGGDADTQYF. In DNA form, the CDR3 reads TGTGCCTGGAGTGTTGGAGGGGATGCAGATACGCAGTATTTT.

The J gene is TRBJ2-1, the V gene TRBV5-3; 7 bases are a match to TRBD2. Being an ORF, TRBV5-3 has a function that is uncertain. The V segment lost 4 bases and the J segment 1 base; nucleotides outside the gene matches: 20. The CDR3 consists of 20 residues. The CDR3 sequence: CARSRSREDTPHKSYNEQFF. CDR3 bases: TGTGCCAGAAGCCGGTCCCGGGAGGATACCCCTCACAAATCCTACAATGAGCAGTTCTTC.

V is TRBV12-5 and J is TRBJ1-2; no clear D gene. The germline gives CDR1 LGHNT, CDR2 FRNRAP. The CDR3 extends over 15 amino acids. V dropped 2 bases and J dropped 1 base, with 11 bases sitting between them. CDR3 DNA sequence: TGTGCTAGTGGTTTGTCCGGAGAGTTTAACTATGGCTACACCTTC. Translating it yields CASGLSGEFNYGYTF.

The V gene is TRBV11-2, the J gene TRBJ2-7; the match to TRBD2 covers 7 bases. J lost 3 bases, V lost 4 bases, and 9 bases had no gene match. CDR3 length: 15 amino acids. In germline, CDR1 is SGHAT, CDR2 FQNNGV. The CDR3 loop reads CASSSGGSGGYEQYF. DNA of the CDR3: TGTGCCAGCAGCTCCGGAGGGTCGGGGGGCTACGAGCAGTACTTC.

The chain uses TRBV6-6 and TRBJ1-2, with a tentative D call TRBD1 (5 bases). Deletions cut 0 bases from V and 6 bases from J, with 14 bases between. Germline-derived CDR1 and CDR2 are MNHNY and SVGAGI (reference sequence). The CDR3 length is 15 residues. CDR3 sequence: CASSYSLGRDHGYTF. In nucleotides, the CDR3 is TGTGCCAGCAGTTACTCCTTGGGGAGGGACCATGGCTACACCTTC.

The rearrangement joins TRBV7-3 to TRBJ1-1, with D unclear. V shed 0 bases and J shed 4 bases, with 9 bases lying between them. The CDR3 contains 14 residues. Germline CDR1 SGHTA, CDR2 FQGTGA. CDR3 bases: TGTGCCAGCAGCTTAACGGATCGGGGCACTGAAGCTTTCTTT. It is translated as CASSLTDRGTEAFF.

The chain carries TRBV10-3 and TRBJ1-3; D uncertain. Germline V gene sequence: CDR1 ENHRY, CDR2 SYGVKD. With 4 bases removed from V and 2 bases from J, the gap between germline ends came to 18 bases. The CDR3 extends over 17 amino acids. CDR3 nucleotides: TGTGCCATCAGTGTTGGAGGGAGCTCATATCCTGGAAACACCATATATTTT. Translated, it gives CAISVGGSSYPGNTIYF.

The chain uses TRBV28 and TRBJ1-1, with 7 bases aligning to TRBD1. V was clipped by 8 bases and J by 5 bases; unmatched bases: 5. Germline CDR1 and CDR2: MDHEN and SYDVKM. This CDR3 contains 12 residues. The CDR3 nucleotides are TGTGCCAGCGTGGACAGGAAGACTGAAGCTTTCTTT. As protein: CASVDRKTEAFF. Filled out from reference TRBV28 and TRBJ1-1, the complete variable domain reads DVKVTQSSRYLVKRTGEKVFLECVQDMDHENMFWYRQDPGLGLRLIYFSYDVKMKEKGDIPEGYSVSREKKERFSLILESASTNQTSMYLCASVDRKTEAFFGQGTRLTVV.

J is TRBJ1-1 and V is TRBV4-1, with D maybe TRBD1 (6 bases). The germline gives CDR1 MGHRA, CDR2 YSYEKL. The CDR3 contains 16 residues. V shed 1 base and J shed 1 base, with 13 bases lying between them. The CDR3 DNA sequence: TGCGCCAGCAGCCAAGGCAGGGGCTCAAAGAACACTGAAGCTTTCTTT. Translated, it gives CASSQGRGSKNTEAFF.

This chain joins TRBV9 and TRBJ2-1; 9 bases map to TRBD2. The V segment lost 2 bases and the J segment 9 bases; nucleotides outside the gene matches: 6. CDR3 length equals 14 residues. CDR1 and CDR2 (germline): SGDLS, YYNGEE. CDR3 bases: TGTGCCAGCAGCGTCGGGACTAGCTCGACTGAGCAGTTCTTC. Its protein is CASSVGTSSTEQFF.

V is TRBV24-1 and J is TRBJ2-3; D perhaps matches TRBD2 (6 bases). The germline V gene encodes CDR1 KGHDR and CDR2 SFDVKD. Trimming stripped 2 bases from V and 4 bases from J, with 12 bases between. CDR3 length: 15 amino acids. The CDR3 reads CATSDYGGGADTQYF. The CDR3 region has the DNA TGTGCCACCAGTGATTATGGCGGAGGGGCAGATACGCAGTATTTT.

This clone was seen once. The CDR3 bases are TGTGCCAGCAGACGTCAGGGGGCGCCCCACTATGGCTACACCTTC. This sequence encodes CASRRQGAPHYGYTF. This chain links TRBV28 with TRBJ1-2, with TRBD1 matching over 8 bases. V lost 6 bases to trimming and J lost 3 bases; unmatched junction nucleotides: 9. CDR1 is MDHEN, CDR2 SYDVKM, per germline. This CDR3 spans 15 amino acids.

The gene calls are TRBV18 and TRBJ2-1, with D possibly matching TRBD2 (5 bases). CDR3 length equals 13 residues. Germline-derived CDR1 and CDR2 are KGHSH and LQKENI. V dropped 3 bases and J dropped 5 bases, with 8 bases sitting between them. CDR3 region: CASSPALDNEQFF. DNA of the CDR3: TGTGCCAGCTCACCGGCACTAGACAATGAGCAGTTCTTC.

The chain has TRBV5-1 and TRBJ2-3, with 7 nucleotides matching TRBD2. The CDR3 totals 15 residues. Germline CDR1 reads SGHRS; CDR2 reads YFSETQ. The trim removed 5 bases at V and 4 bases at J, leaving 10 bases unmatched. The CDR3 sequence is CASRDRGSPPDTQYF. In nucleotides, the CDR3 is TGCGCCAGCAGGGATCGCGGGAGCCCCCCAGATACGCAGTATTTT.

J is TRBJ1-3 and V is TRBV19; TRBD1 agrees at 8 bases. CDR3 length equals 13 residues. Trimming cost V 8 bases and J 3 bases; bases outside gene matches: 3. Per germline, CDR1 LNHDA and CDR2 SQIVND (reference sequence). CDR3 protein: CASRDRFGNTIYF. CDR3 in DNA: TGTGCCAGTCGGGACAGGTTTGGAAACACCATATATTTT.

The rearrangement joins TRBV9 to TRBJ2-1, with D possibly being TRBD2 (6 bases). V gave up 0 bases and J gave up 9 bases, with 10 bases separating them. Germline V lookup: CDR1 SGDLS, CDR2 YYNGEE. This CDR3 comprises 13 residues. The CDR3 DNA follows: TGTGCCAGCAGCGTAGACCTAGCGTCTGAGCAGTTCTTC. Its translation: CASSVDLASEQFF.

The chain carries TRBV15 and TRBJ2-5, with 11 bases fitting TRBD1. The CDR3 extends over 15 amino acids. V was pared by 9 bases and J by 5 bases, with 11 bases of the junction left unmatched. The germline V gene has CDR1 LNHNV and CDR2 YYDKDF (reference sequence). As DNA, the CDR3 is TGTGCCACAAGGACAGGGGGCGCCTTGGGGGAGACCCAGTACTTC. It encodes CATRTGGALGETQYF.

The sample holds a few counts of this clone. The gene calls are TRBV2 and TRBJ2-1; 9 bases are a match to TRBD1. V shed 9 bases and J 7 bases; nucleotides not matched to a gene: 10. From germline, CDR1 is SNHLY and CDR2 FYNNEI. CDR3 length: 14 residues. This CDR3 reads CARGGTGSRNEQFF. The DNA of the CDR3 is TGTGCCAGGGGAGGGACAGGGTCGAGGAATGAGCAGTTCTTC.

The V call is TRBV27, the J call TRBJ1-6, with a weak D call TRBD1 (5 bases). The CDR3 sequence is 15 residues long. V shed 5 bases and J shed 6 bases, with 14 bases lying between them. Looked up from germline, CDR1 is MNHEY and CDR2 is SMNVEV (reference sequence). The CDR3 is CASSPDRFTNSPLHF. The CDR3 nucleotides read TGTGCCAGCAGTCCCGACAGATTTACTAATTCACCCCTCCACTTT.

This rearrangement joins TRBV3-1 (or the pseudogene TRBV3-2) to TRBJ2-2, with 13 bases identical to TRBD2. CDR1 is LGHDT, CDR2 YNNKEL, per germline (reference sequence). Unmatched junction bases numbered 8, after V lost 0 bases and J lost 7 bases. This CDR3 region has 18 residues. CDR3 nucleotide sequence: TGTGCCAGCAGCCAAGAGCCCGGACTAGCGGGAGTTAACGGGGAGCTGTTTTTT. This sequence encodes CASSQEPGLAGVNGELFF.

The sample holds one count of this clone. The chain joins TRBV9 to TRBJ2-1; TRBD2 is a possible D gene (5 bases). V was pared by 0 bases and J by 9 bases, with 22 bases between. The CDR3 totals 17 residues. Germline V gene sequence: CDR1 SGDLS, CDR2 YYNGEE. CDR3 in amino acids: CASSVVSSVSNGGEQFF. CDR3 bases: TGTGCCAGCAGCGTAGTTTCCAGCGTATCCAATGGAGGTGAGCAGTTCTTC.

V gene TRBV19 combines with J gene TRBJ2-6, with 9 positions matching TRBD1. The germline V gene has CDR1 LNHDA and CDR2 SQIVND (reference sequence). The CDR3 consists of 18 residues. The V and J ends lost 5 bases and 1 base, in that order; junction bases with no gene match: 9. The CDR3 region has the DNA TGTGCCAGTAGTGGGATGACAGGGGGAGGATCTGGGGCCAACGTCCTGACTTTC. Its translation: CASSGMTGGGSGANVLTF.

In nucleotides, the CDR3 is TGTGCCAGCACCCAAGAGAGGGCCGGGTATAGCAATCAGCCCCAGCATTTT. This gives the protein CASTQERAGYSNQPQHF. This rearrangement joins TRBV28 to TRBJ1-5; D call uncertain. Trimming pared 7 bases from V and 0 bases from J, leaving 19 bases between. This CDR3 is built from 17 residues. The germline V gene has CDR1 MDHEN and CDR2 SYDVKM.

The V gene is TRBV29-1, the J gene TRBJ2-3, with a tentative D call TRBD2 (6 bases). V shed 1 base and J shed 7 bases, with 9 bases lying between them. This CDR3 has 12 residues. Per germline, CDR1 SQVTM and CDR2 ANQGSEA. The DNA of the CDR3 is TGCAGCGTTGAAGCACTAGCTTATACGCAGTATTTT. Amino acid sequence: CSVEALAYTQYF.

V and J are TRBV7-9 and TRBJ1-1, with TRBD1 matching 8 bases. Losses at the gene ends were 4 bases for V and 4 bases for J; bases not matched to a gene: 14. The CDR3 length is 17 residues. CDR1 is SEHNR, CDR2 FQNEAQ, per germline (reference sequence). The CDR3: CASSSARGLRGGTEAFF. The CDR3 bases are TGTGCCAGCAGCTCGGCCAGGGGGCTGCGGGGTGGCACTGAAGCTTTCTTT.

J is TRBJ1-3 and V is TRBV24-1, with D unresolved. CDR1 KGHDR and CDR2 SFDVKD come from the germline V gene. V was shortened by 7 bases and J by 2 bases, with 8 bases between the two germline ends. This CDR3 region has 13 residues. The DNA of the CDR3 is TGTGCCACCAGCGATAACACTGGAAACACCATATATTTT. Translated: CATSDNTGNTIYF.

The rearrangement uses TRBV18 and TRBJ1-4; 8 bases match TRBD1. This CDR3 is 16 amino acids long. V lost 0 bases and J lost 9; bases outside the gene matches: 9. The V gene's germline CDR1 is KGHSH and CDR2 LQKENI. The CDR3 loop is CASSPPSGGKGKKLFF. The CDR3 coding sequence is TGTGCCAGCTCACCACCCTCAGGGGGCAAGGGGAAAAAACTGTTTTTT.

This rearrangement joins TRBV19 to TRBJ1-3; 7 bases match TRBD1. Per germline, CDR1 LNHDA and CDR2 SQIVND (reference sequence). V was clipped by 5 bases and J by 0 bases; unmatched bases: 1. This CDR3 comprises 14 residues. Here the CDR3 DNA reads TGTGCCAGTAGTGGACAGGCCTCTGGAAACACCATATATTTT. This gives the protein CASSGQASGNTIYF.